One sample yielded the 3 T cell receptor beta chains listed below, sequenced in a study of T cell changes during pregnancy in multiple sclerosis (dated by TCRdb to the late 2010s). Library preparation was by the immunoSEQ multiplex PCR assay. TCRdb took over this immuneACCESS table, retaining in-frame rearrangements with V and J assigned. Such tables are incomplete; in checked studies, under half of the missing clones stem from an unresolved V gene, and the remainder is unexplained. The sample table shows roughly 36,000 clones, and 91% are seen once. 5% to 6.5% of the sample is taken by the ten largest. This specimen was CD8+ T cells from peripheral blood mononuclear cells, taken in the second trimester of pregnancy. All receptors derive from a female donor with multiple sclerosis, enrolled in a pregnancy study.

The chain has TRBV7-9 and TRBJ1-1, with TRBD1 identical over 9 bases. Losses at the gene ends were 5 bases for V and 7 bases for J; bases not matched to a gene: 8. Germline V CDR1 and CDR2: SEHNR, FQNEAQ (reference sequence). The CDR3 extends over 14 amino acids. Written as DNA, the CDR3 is TGTGCCAGCAGCCCACCGGGACAGGGTTTTGAAGCTTTCTTT. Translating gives CASSPPGQGFEAFF.

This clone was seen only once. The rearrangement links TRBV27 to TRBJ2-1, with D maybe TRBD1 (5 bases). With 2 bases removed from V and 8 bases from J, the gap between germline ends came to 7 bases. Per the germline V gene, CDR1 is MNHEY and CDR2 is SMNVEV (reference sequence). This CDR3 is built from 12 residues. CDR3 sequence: CASSLIGDEQFF. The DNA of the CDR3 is TGTGCCAGCAGTTTAATAGGGGATGAGCAGTTCTTC.

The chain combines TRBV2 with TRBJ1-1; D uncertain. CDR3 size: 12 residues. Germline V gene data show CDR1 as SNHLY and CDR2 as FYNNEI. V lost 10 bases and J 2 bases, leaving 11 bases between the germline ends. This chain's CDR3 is CATTAGNTEAFF. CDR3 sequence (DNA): TGTGCCACCACGGCAGGCAACACTGAAGCTTTCTTT.